This T cell receptor beta chain derives from a study of T cells in Graves' hyperthyroidism and ophthalmopathy. Uncontrolled infection, other autoimmune disease, pregnancy or lactation excluded patients. Used for diagnoses were clinical symptoms, serum thyroxine and TRAb, thyroid ultrasound and orbital computed tomography. Out of around 10 ml of fresh peripheral blood came the PBMCs. The germline CDR1 and CDR2 sequences are SGHVS and FQNEAQ. CDR3 length equals 14 residues. Between the trimmed V and J ends, which lost 4 bases and 3 bases, there was a span of 13 bases. RNA transcripts were the template for amplifying TCR beta CDR3 regions. The TCR CDR3 was amplified in a first-round RT-PCR using the HTBI primer set. Using its own MiXCR run on the multiplex PCR reads, TCRdb lists one record per CDR3 protein. The sample shows a few hundred thousand distinct CDR3 sequences, about a sixth of them seen only once.

This sequence originates from a woman aged 35 to 49 with Graves' ophthalmopathy. The chain links TRBV7-8 to TRBJ2-7; possible D gene TRBD1, 5 bases. Sequenced input: blood. DNA of the CDR3: TGTGCCAGCAGCTATATGGGGCCGCTCTACGAGCAGTACTTC. Amino acid sequence: CASSYMGPLYEQYF.